Listed below are T cell receptor beta chains from one sample, sequenced in a study of T cells in Graves' hyperthyroidism and ophthalmopathy. MiXCR, run by TCRdb on the multiplex PCR reads, gives a single entry per CDR3 protein. Of more than 500,000 distinct CDR3 sequences in the sample, under 60% were seen once. The sequenced sample was peripheral blood or thyroid tissue (not recorded which). Receptor source: an adult woman with Graves' disease, either hyperthyroidism or ophthalmopathy (not recorded which). The conserved cysteine and the conserved F or W are not part of the CDR3 here. D genes are given only for firm matches.

d_gene	v_gene	CDR3aa
NA	TRBV19	ASSIGGNGRDTEAF
NA	TRBV12-3/TRBV12-4	ASSFTAPNTEAF
NA	TRBV7-2	ASSVRGIETEAF
NA	TRBV6-1	ASILNREDSPLH
TRBD1	TRBV7-9	ASSYRPAKQGVAGELF
NA	TRBV7-8	ASTHRGNTIY
NA	TRBV12-3/TRBV12-4	ASSETAETNYGYT
NA	TRBV7-2	ASTTYLNTEAF
TRBD1	TRBV9	ASSKMTGTTEAF
NA	TRBV3-1	ASSQDQPGSGNTIY
TRBD1	TRBV2	ASSLSTGNSLQPQH
NA	TRBV7-2	AWRRDGNTEAF
NA	TRBV20-1	SARKEVRGELF
NA	TRBV25-1	ASSEIRSREQY
NA	TRBV2	ASSAGGPEQY
NA	TRBV7-9	ASSWGGEGYT
NA	TRBV19	ASSNSGITEAF
TRBD2	TRBV10-2	ASSAPWGGETQY
TRBD1	TRBV11-2	ASSTEGKGASYEQY
NA	TRBV5-6	ASSLGGGYEKLF
NA	TRBV20-1	SARGIGLLF
NA	TRBV7-9	ASSTRPGNTIY
NA	TRBV15	ATSRSPGDEQY
NA	TRBV2	ASSGYDEQF
NA	TRBV14	AIRSGMRAERAGSNQPQH
TRBD1	TRBV2	ASRQGRDGYT
TRBD1	TRBV7-8	ASSPYRNRQGLANQPQH
NA	TRBV2	ASTEGTYSNQPQH
NA	TRBV12-3/TRBV12-4	ASSFGDLNTEAF
NA	TRBV7-2	ASSLVGIEAF
NA	TRBV20-1	SARGPRGYT
TRBD2	TRBV7-3	ASSERGGPAGELF
NA	TRBV29-1	SVIYTGELF
TRBD1	TRBV20-1	KSPGQGNTEAF
NA	TRBV19	ASKNPGAGNTIY
TRBD1	TRBV7-2	ASTRGQVNTEAF
NA	TRBV10-3	AISERVESTEAF
NA	TRBV7-8	ASSLFWDNTYGYT
NA	TRBV7-2	ASGGALGGQPQH
NA	TRBV19	ASSTTGTFSYEQY
TRBD1	TRBV13	ASSPGTGDLYEQY
NA	TRBV7-9	ASSLSLQAGWKDTQY
NA	TRBV2	ASSVGLRLNQPQH
NA	TRBV24-1	ATSDGGGQPQH
NA	TRBV27	ASRRASYNSPLH
TRBD1	TRBV9	ASSGTGGFYEQY
TRBD1	TRBV7-8	ASSWGQGAPEEETQY
TRBD2	TRBV10-3	AISRGVLAKNIQY
NA	TRBV5-1	ASSLGGDEQY
TRBD1	TRBV20-1	SAYPTGTGNSPLH
NA	TRBV2	ASMRYSDSPLH
NA	TRBV18	ASSGMEGTEAF
NA	TRBV29-1	SVDDSSTYEQY
NA	TRBV4-2	ASSTRTGSYEQY
TRBD1	TRBV5-4	ASSLAGGLGNTIY